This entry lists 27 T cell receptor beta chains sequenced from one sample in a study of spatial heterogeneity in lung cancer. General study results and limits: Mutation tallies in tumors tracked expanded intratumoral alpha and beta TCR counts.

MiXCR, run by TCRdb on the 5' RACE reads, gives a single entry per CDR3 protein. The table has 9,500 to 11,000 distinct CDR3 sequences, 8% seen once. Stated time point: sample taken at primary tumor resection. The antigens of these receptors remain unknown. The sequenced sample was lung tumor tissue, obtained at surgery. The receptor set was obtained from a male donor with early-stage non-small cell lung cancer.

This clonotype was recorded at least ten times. The CDR3 region has the DNA TGTGCCAGCAGCCGAGGGGGAGGTGGCTACACCTTC. Translation gives CASSRGGGGYTF. The chain employs TRBV6-5 and TRBJ1-2; possibly TRBD1 for D (6 bases). Per germline, CDR1 MNHEY and CDR2 SVGAGI. Trimming shortened V by 6 bases and J by 7 bases, and 12 bases separated the two germline ends. The CDR3 runs 12 residues.

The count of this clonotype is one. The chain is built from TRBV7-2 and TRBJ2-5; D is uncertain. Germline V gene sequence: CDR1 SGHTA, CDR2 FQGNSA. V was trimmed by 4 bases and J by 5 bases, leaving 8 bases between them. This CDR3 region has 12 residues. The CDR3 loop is CASSSSRETQYF. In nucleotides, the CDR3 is TGTGCCAGCAGCTCCTCCCGGGAGACCCAGTACTTC. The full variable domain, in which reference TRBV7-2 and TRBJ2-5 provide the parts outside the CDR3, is GAGVSQSPSNKVTEKGKDVELRCDPISGHTALYWYRQSLGQGLEFLIYFQGNSAPDKSGLPSDRFSAERTGGSVSTLTIQRTQQEDSAVYLCASSSSRETQYFGPGTRLLVL.

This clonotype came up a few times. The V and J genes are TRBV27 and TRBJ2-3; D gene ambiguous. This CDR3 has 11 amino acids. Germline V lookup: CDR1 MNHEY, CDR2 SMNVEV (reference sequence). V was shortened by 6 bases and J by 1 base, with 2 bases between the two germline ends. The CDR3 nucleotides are TGTGCCAGCAGGCGCACAGATACGCAGTATTTT. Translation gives CASRRTDTQYF.

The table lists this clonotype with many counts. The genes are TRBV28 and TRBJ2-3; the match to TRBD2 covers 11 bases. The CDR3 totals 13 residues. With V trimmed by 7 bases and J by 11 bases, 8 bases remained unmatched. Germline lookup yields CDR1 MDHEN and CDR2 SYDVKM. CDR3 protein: CASTPPLAGGQYF. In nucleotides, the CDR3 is TGTGCCAGCACCCCCCCCCTAGCGGGAGGGCAGTATTTT.

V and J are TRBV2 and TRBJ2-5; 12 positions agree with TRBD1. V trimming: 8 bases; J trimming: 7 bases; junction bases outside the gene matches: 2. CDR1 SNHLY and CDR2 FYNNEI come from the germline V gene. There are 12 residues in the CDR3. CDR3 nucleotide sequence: TGTGCCAGCGGGACAGGGGGCCCGACCCAGTACTTC. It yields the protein CASGTGGPTQYF.

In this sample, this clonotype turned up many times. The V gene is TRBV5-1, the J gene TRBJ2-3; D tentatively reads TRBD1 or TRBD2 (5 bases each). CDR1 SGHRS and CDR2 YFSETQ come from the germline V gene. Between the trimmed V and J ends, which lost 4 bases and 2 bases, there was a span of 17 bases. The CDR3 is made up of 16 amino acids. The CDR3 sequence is CASSPDTGTVTDTQYF. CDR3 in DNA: TGCGCCAGCAGCCCCGACACCGGGACGGTCACAGATACGCAGTATTTT.

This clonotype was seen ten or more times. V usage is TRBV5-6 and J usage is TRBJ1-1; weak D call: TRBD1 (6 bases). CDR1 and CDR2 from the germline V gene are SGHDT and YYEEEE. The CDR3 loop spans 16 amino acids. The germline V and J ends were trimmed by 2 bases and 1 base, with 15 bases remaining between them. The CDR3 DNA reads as TGTGCCAGCAGCTTAAAACAGGGTATAGGGAACACTGAAGCTTTCTTT. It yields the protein CASSLKQGIGNTEAFF.

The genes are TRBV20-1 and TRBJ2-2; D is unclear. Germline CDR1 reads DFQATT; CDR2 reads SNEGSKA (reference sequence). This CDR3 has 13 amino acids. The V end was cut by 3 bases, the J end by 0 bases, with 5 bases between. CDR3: CSARSTNTGELFF. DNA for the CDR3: TGCAGTGCTAGGTCGACGAACACCGGGGAGCTGTTTTTT.

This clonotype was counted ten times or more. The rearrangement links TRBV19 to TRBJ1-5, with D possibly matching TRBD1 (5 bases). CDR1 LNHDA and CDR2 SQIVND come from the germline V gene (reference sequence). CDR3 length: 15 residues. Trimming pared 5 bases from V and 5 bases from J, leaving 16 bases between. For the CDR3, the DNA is TGTGCCAGTAGTCCTGGCCGAATGGGGGATCAGCCCCAGCATTTT. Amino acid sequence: CASSPGRMGDQPQHF.

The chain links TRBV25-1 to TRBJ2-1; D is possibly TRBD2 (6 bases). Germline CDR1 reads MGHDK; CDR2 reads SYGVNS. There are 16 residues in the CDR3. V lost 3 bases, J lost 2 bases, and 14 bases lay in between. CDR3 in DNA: TGTGCCAGCAGTGATGCGGGGCGGGGCCCCTACAATGAGCAGTTCTTC. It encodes CASSDAGRGPYNEQFF.

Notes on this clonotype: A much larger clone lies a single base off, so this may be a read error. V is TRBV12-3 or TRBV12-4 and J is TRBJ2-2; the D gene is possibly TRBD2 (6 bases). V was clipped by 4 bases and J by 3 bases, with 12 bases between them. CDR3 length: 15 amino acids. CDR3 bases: TGTGCCAGCAGTTCTAGCGCTTCGGACACCGGGGAGCTGTTTTTT. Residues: CASSSSASDTGELFF.

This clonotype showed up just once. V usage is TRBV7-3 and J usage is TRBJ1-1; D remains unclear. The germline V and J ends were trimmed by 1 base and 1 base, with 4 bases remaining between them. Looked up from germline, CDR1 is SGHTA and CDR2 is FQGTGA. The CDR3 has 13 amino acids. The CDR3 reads CASSLMANTEAFF. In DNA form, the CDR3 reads TGTGCCAGCAGCTTAATGGCGAACACTGAAGCTTTCTTT.

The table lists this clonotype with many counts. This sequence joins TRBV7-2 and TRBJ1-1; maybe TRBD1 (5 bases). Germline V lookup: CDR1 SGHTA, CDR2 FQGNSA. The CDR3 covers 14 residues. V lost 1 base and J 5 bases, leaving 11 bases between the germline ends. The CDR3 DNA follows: TGTGCCAGCAGCTTAGGGGGCGCGGGGACTGAAGCTTTCTTT. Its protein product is CASSLGGAGTEAFF.

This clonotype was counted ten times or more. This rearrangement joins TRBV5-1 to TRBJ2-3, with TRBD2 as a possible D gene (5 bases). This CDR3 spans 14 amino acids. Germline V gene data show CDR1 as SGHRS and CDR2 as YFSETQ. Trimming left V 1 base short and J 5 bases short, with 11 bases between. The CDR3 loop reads CASSLRPGEDTQYF. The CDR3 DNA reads TGCGCCAGCAGCTTGAGACCCGGGGAAGATACGCAGTATTTT. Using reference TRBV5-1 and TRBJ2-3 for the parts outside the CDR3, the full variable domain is KAGVTQTPRYLIKTRGQQVTLSCSPISGHRSVSWYQQTPGQGLQFLFEYFSETQRNKGNFPGRFSGRQFSNSRSEMNVSTLELGDSALYLCASSLRPGEDTQYFGPGTRLTVL.

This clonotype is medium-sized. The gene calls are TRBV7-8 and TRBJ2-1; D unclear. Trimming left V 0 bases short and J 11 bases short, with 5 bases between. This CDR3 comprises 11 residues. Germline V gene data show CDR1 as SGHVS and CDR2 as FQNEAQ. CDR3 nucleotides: TGTGCCAGCAGCTTAGCGGTTCAGCAGTTCTTC. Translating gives CASSLAVQQFF.

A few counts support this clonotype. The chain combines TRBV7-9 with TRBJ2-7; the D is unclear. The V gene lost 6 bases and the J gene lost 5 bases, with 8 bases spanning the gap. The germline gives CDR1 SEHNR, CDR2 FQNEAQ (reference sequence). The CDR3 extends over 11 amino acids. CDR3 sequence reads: CASRGINEQYF. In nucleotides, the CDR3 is TGTGCCAGCAGAGGGATCAACGAGCAGTACTTC.

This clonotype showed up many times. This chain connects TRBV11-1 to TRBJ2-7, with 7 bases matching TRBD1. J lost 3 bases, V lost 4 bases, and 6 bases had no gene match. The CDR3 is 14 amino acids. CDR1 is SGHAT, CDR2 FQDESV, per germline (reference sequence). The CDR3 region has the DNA TGTGCCAGCAGCTCACCGGGACAGCGCTACGAGCAGTACTTC. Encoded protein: CASSSPGQRYEQYF.

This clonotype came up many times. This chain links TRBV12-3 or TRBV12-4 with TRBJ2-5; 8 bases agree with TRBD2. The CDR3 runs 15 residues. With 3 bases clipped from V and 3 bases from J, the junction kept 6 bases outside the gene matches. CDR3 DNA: TGTGCCAGCAGTTTCTCTAGCGGGCCTAAAGAGACCCAGTACTTC. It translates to CASSFSSGPKETQYF.

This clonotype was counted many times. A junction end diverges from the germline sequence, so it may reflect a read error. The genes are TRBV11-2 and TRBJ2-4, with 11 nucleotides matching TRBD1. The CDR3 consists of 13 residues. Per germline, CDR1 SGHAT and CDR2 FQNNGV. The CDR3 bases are TGTGCCAGCAGCTTAGACGGGACAGGGGGAATGAGGTTC. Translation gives CASSLDGTGGMRF.

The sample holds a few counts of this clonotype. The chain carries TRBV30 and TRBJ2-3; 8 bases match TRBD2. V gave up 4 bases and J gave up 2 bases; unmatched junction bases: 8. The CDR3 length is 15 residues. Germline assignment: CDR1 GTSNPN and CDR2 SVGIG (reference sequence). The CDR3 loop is CAWNRGGGPTDTQYF. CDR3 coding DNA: TGTGCCTGGAATCGTGGCGGGGGGCCCACAGATACGCAGTATTTT.

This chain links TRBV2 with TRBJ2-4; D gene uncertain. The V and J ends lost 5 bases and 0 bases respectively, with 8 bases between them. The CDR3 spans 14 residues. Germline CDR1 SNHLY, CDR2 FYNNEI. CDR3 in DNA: TGTGCCAGCAGTCAACAAGAAGCCAAAAACATTCAGTACTTC. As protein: CASSQQEAKNIQYF.

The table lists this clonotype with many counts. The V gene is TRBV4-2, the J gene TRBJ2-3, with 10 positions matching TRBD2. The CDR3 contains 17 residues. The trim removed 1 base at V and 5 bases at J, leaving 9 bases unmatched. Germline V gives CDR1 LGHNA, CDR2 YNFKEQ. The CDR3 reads CASSQGLAGVRKDTQYF. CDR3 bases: TGTGCCAGCAGCCAAGGCCTAGCGGGAGTCCGGAAAGATACGCAGTATTTT.

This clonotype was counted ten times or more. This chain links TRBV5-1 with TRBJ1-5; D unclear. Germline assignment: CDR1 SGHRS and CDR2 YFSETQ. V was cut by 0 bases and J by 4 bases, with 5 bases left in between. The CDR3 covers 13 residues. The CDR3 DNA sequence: TGCGCCAGCAGCTTGGAGGCAAATCAGCCCCAGCATTTT. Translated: CASSLEANQPQHF.

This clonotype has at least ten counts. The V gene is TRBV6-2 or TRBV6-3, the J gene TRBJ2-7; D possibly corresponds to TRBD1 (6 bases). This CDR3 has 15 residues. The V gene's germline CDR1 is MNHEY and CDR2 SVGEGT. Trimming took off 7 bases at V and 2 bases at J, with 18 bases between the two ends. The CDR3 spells CASNQDSFLAYEQYF. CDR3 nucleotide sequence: TGTGCCAGCAACCAGGACAGTTTTTTAGCCTACGAGCAGTACTTC.

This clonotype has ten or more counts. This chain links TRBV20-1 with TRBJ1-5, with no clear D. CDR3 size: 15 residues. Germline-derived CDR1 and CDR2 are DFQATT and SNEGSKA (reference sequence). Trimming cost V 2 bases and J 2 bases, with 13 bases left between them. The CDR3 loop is CSARRFSAGNQPQHF. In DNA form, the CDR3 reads TGCAGTGCTAGACGATTTTCGGCGGGCAATCAGCCCCAGCATTTT.

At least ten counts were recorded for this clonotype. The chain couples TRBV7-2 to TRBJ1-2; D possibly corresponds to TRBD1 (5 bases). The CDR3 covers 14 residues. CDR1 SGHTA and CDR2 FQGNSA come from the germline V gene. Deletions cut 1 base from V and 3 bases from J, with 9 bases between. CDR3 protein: CASSLVWGDYGYTF. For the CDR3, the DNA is TGTGCCAGCAGCTTAGTATGGGGGGACTATGGCTACACCTTC.

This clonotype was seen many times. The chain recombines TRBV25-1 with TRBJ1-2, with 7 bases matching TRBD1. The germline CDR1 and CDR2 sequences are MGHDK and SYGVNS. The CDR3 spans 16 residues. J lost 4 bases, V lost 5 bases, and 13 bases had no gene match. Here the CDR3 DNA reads TGTGCCAGCAGTACCCCCGGGACAGCTGATACCTATGGCTACACCTTC. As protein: CASSTPGTADTYGYTF.